Given below is one TCR beta chain in context. This sample was taken from a study of cytomegalovirus exposure and HLA in healthy donors. Germline loops: CDR1 ENHRY, CDR2 SYGVKD. The trim removed 4 bases at V and 5 bases at J, leaving 7 bases unmatched. The CDR3 extends over 15 amino acids. TCRdb's table, derived via immunoSEQ multiplex PCR, lists solely in-frame clones and lacks some. The table lists 170,000 or so clones, approximately 84% of them singletons. Separation from the roughly 680-subject first cohort characterized the roughly 130-subject validation cohort, to which the donors belonged. Sequencing used PBMCs. The chain couples TRBV10-3 to TRBJ2-5, with TRBD2 matching over 10 bases. The sequence was obtained from a woman younger than 30 in good health and CMV-seropositive. The CDR3 DNA reads as TGTGCCATCAGTGCCAGCGGGGGGGCCATCGAGACCCAGTACTTC. This gives the protein CAISASGGAIETQYF.